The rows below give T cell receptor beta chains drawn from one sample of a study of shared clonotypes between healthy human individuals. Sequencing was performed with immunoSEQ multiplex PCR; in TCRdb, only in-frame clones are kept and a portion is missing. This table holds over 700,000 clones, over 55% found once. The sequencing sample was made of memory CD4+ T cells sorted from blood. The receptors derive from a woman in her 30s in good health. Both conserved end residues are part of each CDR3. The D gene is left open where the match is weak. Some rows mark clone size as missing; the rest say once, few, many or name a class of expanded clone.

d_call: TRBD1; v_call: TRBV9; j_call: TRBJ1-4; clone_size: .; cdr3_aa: CASSPSTGLPEKLFF; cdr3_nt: TGTGCCAGCAGCCCATCGACAGGGCTCCCTGAAAAACTGTTTTTT
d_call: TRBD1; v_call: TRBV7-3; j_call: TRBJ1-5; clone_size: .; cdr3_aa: CASSSGQFPYSNQPQHF; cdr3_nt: TGTGCCAGCAGCTCGGGACAGTTTCCTTATAGCAATCAGCCCCAGCATTTT
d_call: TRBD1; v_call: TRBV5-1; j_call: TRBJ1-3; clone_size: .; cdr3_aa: CASSLTGGISGNTIYF; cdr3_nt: TGCGCCAGCAGCCTGACAGGGGGGATCTCTGGAAACACCATATATTTT
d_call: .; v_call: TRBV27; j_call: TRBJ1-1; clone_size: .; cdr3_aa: CASRRVGQTGTEAFF; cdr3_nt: TGTGCCAGCAGACGTGTAGGACAGACGGGCACTGAAGCTTTCTTT
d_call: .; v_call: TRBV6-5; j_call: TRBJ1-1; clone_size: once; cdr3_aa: CASSYYTSGLGTEAFF; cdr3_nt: TGTGCCAGCAGTTATTACACGTCTGGGCTGGGCACTGAAGCTTTCTTT
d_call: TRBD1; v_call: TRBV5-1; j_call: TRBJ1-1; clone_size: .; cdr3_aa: CASTLLLTGVGTEAFF; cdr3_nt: TGCGCCAGCACCTTACTACTAACAGGGGTTGGCACTGAAGCTTTCTTT
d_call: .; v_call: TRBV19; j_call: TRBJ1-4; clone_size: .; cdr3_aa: CASSSHNDEKLFF; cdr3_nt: TGTGCCAGTAGTAGTCATAATGATGAAAAACTGTTTTTT
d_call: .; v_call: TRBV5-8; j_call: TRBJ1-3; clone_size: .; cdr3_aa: CASSLRQTAGNTIYF; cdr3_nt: TGTGCCAGCAGCTTGCGTCAGACAGCTGGAAACACCATATATTTT
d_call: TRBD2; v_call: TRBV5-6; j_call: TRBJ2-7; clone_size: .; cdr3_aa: CASSFGAGVPYEQYF; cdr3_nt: TGTGCCAGCAGCTTTGGAGCGGGAGTTCCCTACGAGCAGTACTTC
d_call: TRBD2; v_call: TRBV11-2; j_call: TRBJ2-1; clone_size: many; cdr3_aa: CASSYRASGIINEQFF; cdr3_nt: TGTGCCAGCAGCTACAGGGCTAGCGGGATAATCAATGAGCAGTTCTTC
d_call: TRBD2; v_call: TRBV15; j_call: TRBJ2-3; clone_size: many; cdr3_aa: CATSRGTGGRADTQYF; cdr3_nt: TGTGCCACCAGCAGAGGGACTGGCGGGAGAGCAGATACGCAGTATTTT
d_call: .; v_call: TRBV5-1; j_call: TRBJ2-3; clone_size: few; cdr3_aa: CASSLVLSTDTQYF; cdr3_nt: TGCGCCAGCAGCTTGGTTCTCAGCACAGATACGCAGTATTTT
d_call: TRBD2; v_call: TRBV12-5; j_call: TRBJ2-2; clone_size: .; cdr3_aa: CASAKTGTSGNPRNTGELFF; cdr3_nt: TGTGCTAGTGCCAAAACCGGGACTAGCGGCAATCCACGGAACACCGGGGAGCTGTTTTTT
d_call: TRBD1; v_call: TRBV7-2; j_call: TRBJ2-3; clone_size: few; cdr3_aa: CASDRPSTDTQYF; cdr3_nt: TGTGCCTCGGACAGGCCCTCCACAGATACGCAGTATTTT
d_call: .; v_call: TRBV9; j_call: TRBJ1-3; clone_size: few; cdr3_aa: CASSGVSRNTIYF; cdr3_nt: TGTGCCAGCAGCGGAGTGTCGAGAAACACCATATATTTT
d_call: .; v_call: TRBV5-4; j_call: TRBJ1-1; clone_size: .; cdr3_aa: CASSSMNTEAFF; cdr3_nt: TGTGCCAGCAGCTCGATGAACACTGAAGCTTTCTTT
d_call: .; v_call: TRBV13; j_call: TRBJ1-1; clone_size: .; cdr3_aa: CASSPGLQMLNTEAFF; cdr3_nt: TGTGCCAGCAGCCCCGGGCTACAAATGTTGAACACTGAAGCTTTCTTT
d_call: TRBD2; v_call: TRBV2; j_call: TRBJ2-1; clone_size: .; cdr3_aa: CASRDRLSGRLYNEQFF; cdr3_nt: TGTGCCAGCAGAGACCGACTAAGCGGGAGGCTCTACAATGAGCAGTTCTTC
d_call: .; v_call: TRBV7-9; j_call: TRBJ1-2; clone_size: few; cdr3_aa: CASSLALGRGYTF; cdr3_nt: TGTGCCAGCAGCTTAGCACTGGGAAGGGGCTACACCTTC
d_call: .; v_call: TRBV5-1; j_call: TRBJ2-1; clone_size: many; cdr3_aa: CASSLVRDHEQFF; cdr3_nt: TGCGCCAGCAGCTTGGTCAGGGACCATGAGCAGTTCTTC
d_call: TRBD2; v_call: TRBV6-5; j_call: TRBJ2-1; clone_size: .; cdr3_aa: CASGGRVIDEQFF; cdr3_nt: TGTGCCAGCGGTGGGAGGGTCATAGATGAGCAGTTCTTC
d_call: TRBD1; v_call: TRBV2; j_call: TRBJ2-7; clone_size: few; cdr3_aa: CASLRGQSYEQYF; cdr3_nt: TGTGCCAGCCTGAGGGGACAGAGCTACGAGCAGTACTTC
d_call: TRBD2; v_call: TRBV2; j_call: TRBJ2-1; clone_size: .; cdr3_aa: CASSQREGYNEQFF; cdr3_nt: TGTGCCAGCAGTCAGCGGGAGGGGTACAATGAGCAGTTCTTC
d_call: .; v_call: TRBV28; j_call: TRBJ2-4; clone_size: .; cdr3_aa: CASSLKALGPKNIQYF; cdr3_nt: TGTGCCAGCAGTTTAAAAGCCCTTGGTCCCAAAAACATTCAGTACTTC
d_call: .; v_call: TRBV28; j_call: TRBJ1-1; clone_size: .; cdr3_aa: CASRLLTSEAFF; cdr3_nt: TGTGCCAGCAGGCTTTTAACAAGTGAAGCTTTCTTT
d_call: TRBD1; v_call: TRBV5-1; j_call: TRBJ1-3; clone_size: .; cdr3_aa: CASSFLDRGSGNTIYF; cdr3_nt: TGCGCCAGCAGCTTCTTAGACAGGGGTTCTGGAAACACCATATATTTT
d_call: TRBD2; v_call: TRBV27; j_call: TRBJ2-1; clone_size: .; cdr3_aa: CASSSGTSGRRHEQFF; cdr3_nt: TGTGCCAGCAGCTCAGGCACTAGCGGGAGAAGACATGAGCAGTTCTTC
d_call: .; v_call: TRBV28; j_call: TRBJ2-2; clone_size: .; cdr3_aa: CASSSNSWELFF; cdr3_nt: TGTGCCAGCAGCTCCAACTCATGGGAGCTGTTTTTT
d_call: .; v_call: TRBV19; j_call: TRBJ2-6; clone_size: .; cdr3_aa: CASSTPGITSGANVLTF; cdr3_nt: TGTGCCAGTAGTACCCCCGGGATTACTTCTGGGGCCAACGTCCTGACTTTC
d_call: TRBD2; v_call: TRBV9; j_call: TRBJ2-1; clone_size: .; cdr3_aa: CASSLRGGGPGLADYNEQFF; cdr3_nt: TGTGCCAGCAGCCTCAGAGGGGGGGGCCCGGGACTAGCGGACTACAATGAGCAGTTCTTC
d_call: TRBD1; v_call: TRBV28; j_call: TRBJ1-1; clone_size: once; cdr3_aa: CASRDRGKNTEAFF; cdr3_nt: TGTGCCAGCAGGGACAGGGGGAAGAACACTGAAGCTTTCTTT
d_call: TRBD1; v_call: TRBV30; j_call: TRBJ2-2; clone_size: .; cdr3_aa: CAWSGGQLNTGELFF; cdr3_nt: TGTGCCTGGAGTGGGGGACAGCTAAACACCGGGGAGCTGTTTTTT
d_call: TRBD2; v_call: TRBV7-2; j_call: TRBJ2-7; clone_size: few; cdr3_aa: CASSLYAGAYEQYF; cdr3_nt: TGTGCCAGCAGCTTGTATGCGGGAGCCTACGAGCAGTACTTC
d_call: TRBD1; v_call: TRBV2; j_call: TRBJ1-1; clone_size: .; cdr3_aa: CASSGAGGWNTEAFF; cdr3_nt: TGTGCCAGCAGTGGGGCAGGGGGCTGGAACACTGAAGCTTTCTTT
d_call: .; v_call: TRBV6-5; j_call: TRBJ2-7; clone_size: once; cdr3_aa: CASSYTPTVPYEQYF; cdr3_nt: TGTGCCAGCAGTTACACCCCGACAGTCCCCTACGAGCAGTACTTC
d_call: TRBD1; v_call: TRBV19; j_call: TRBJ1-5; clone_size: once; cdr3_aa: CASSTTNRGGLSNQPQHF; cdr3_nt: TGTGCCAGTAGTACGACTAACAGGGGGGGCCTTAGCAATCAGCCCCAGCATTTT
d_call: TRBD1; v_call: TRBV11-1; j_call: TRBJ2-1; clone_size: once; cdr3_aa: CASSFGVGQGHNEQFF; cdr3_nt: TGTGCCAGCAGCTTTGGGGTGGGACAGGGGCACAATGAGCAGTTCTTC
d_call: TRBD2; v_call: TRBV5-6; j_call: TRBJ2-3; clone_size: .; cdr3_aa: CASSPRLAVLTDTQYF; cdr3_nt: TGTGCCAGCAGCCCCCGACTAGCGGTCCTCACAGATACGCAGTATTTT
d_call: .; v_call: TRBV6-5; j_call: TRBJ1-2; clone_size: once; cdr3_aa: CASSYSGGANYGYTF; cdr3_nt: TGTGCCAGCAGTTACTCGGGCGGGGCTAACTATGGCTACACCTTC
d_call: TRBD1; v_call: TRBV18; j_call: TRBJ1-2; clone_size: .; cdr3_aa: CASSRQGEIGYTF; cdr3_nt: TGTGCCAGCTCACGACAGGGGGAAATTGGCTACACCTTC
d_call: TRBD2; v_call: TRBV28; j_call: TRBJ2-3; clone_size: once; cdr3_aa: CASSPIGTSARTDTQYF; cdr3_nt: TGTGCCAGCAGTCCAATCGGGACTAGCGCTCGCACAGATACGCAGTATTTT
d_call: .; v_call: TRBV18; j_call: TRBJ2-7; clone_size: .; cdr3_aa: CASSPPDRTYEQYF; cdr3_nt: TGTGCCAGCTCACCACCTGACAGGACCTACGAGCAGTACTTC
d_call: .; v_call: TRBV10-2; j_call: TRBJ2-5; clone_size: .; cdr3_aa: CASSKSQRVETQYF; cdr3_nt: TGCGCCAGCAGTAAATCCCAGCGGGTAGAGACCCAGTACTTC
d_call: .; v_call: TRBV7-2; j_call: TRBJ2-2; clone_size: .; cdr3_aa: CASSLTTGELFF; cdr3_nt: TGTGCCAGCAGCTTGACTACCGGGGAGCTGTTTTTT
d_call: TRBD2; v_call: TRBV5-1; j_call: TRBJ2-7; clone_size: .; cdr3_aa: CASSPLAGGTYEQYF; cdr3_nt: TGCGCCAGCAGCCCTCTAGCGGGAGGAACCTACGAGCAGTACTTC
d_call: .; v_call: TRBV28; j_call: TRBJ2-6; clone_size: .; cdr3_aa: CASSFTGGANVLTF; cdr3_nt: TGTGCCAGCAGTTTCACGGGGGGGGCCAACGTCCTGACTTTC
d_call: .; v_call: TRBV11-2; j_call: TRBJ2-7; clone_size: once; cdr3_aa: CASSPGTLIYEQYF; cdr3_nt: TGTGCCAGCAGTCCCGGGACCCTTATCTACGAGCAGTACTTC
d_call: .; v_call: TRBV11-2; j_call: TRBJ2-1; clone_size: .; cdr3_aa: CASSLAGTRTGDEQFF; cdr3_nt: TGTGCCAGCAGCTTAGCCGGGACTCGGACCGGGGATGAGCAGTTCTTC
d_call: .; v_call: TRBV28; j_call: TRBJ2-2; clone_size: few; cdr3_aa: CASNWARANTGELFF; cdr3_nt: TGTGCCAGCAACTGGGCCAGGGCTAACACCGGGGAGCTGTTTTTT
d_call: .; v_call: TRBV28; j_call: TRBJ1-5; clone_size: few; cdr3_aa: CASSFFRGGNNQPQHF; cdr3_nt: TGTGCCAGCAGTTTTTTCAGGGGAGGAAACAATCAGCCCCAGCATTTT
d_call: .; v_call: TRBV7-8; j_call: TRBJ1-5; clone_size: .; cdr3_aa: CASSAGRQTIGNQPQHF; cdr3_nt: TGTGCCAGCAGCGCTGGCCGACAGACCATCGGCAATCAGCCCCAGCATTTT
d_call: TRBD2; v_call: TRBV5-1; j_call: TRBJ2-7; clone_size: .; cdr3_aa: CASRAQRDYEQYF; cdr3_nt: TGCGCCAGCAGGGCCCAGCGGGACTACGAGCAGTACTTC
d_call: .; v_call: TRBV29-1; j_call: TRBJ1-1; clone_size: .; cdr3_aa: CSVAQSMNTEAFF; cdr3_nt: TGCAGCGTTGCCCAGAGCATGAACACTGAAGCTTTCTTT
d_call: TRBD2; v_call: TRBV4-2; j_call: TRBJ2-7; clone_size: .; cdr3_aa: CASSQDSGSWYEQYF; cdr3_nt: TGTGCCAGCAGCCAAGATAGCGGGAGTTGGTACGAGCAGTACTTC
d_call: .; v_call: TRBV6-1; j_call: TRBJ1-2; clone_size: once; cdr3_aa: CASSEYPSGQVDGYTF; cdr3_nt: TGTGCCAGCAGTGAATATCCCTCGGGGCAGGTCGATGGCTACACCTTC
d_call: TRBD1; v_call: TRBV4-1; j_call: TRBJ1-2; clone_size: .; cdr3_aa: CASSLNRGFNYGYTF; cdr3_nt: TGCGCCAGCAGCCTAAACAGGGGCTTCAACTATGGCTACACCTTC